Listed below are T cell receptor beta chains from one sample, sequenced in a study of early T cells in non-severe SARS-CoV-2 infection. Each CDR3 protein gets one entry after TCRdb re-called the 5' RACE reads with MiXCR. This sample has about 69,000 distinct CDR3 sequences, with roughly a tenth found just once. What was sequenced was whole blood. The receptors come from an adult who was a healthcare worker with PCR-confirmed SARS-CoV-2 infection or an uninfected control (not recorded which). Each CDR3 is given with its conserved first and last residue. Fields, in order: V gene, J gene, clone size, D gene, CDR3 DNA, CDR3 protein. A D gene is named only where the DNA matches it firmly. Expanded clones get a size class; other rows say once, few or many, or leave the size out.

>TRBV7-2|TRBJ2-3|many|.
TGTGCCAGCAGCTTAGACCCGGGTCCCACAGATACGCAGTATTTT
CASSLDPGPTDTQYF
>TRBV11-2|TRBJ2-2|.|.
TGTGCCAGCAGCTTTTTAGACACCGGGGAGCTGTTTTTT
CASSFLDTGELFF
>TRBV7-3|TRBJ1-5|.|.
TGTGCCAGCAGCCCCGATGGGAAATATAGCAATCAGCCCCAGCATTTT
CASSPDGKYSNQPQHF
>TRBV29-1|TRBJ2-2|many|.
TGCAGCGTTGAACCCAGGGAGGCCACCGGGGAGCTGTTTTTT
CSVEPREATGELFF
>TRBV5-1|TRBJ2-2|few|.
TGCGCCAGCAGCTTACCGCTCGGGGGCACCGGGGAGCTGTTTTTT
CASSLPLGGTGELFF
>TRBV9|TRBJ2-3|few|.
TGTGCCAGCAGCGTAGAGGTGACAGGAGTAGATACGCAGTATTTT
CASSVEVTGVDTQYF
>TRBV29-1|TRBJ2-3|.|.
TGCAGCGTGGCCGAGGGGCCTGAGATAACGCAGTATTTT
CSVAEGPEITQYF
>TRBV5-1|TRBJ2-3|.|.
TGCGCCAGCAGCTTGACGAGAAATCGTCCAGATACGCAGTATTTT
CASSLTRNRPDTQYF
>TRBV20-1|TRBJ1-3|many|.
TGCAGTGCTAGCGGGGGGCCAACGACCGGAAACACCATATATTTT
CSASGGPTTGNTIYF
>TRBV14|TRBJ1-1|.|.
TGTGCCAGCAGCCAAGATCTAGAGAACACTGAAGCTTTCTTT
CASSQDLENTEAFF
>TRBV5-1|TRBJ2-3|.|.
TGCGCCAGCAGCTTGGACGGGGATACGCAGTATTTT
CASSLDGDTQYF
>TRBV9|TRBJ2-7|many|TRBD2
TGTGCCAGCAGGACTAGCGGGAGAGAGCAGTACTTC
CASRTSGREQYF
>TRBV4-2|TRBJ2-2|few|TRBD2
TGTGCCAGCAGCCGAGGGGCGGGGGACACCGGGGAGCTGTTTTTT
CASSRGAGDTGELFF
>TRBV5-1|TRBJ1-2|few|TRBD1
TGCGCCAGCAGCTTGGACTGGACAGGGACTTATGGCTACACCTTC
CASSLDWTGTYGYTF
>TRBV20-1|TRBJ1-5|many|TRBD1
TGCAGTGCAGAAGTCCCAGACAGGGGGCTGAATCAGCCCCAGCATTTT
CSAEVPDRGLNQPQHF
>TRBV27|TRBJ2-7|few|.
TGTGCCAGCAGTACCCAGGCGTACTACGAGCAGTACTTC
CASSTQAYYEQYF
>TRBV7-3|TRBJ2-2|many|.
TGTGCCTGCTCGCACTCACCGAACACCGGGGAGCTGTTTTTT
CACSHSPNTGELFF
>TRBV11-2|TRBJ2-1|few|.
TGTGCCAGCAGCTTAGCCCCTAGGACTTCCTCCTACAATGAGCAGTTCTTC
CASSLAPRTSSYNEQFF
>TRBV10-2|TRBJ2-1|many|TRBD2
TGCGCCAGCAGTGGGACTAGCGGGATAAGGAATGAGCAGTTCTTC
CASSGTSGIRNEQFF
>TRBV13|TRBJ2-3|few|.
TGTGCCAGCAGCTTAGTTCGCACAGATACGCAGTATTTT
CASSLVRTDTQYF
>TRBV10-3|TRBJ2-2|few|.
TGTGCCATAGCCGGGACATACAACACCGGGGAGCTGTTTTTT
CAIAGTYNTGELFF
>TRBV5-1|TRBJ2-3|many|TRBD2
TGCGCCAGCCGGAGGACTAGCGGGGGCGAAGATACGCAGTATTTT
CASRRTSGGEDTQYF